A selection of T cell receptor beta chains follows, all from one sample in a study of long-term antiretroviral therapy in people with HIV. The assay was immunoSEQ multiplex PCR, and TCRdb's table has in-frame clones only and misses some. Among 25,000 to 30,000 clones listed, roughly 79% were seen once. The sequencing here drew on unsorted PBMCs, taken 2.1 years after starting antiretroviral therapy. These receptors all come from a man aged 30 to 45 with HIV. Each CDR3 is given with its conserved first and last residue. The D gene is left open where the match is weak. A clone size is listed for some rows: how often the clone was seen (once, few, many), or a class if it is expanded.

.	TRBV6-6	TRBJ1-2	.	TGTGCCAGCTGGAGGGGGGTTATCTATGGCTACACCTTC	CASWRGVIYGYTF
.	TRBV9	TRBJ1-2	TRBD1	TGTGCCAGCAGGGGGACAGGGGTCTATGGCTACACCTTC	CASRGTGVYGYTF
.	TRBV9	TRBJ2-3	TRBD2	TGTGCCAGCAGCGTACTAGCGGACCTTAGTACGCAGTATTTT	CASSVLADLSTQYF
.	TRBV2	TRBJ2-7	.	TGTGCCAGCAGTGAAATACGGCTACAGTACTTC	CASSEIRLQYF
.	TRBV11-2	TRBJ2-7	.	TGTGCCAGCGGGGGCGTCACCTACGAGCAGTACTTC	CASGGVTYEQYF
.	TRBV5-1	TRBJ2-5	TRBD2	TGCGCCAGCAGCGGAGCCGGGACTAGCGTTGAGACCCAGTACTTC	CASSGAGTSVETQYF
.	TRBV28	TRBJ1-3	.	TGTGCCAGCAGCACCCGGAAGTCTGGAAACACCATATATTTT	CASSTRKSGNTIYF
.	TRBV5-1	TRBJ1-6	.	TGCGCCAGCAGCTTGCTGGAGGCTGGAAATTCACCCCTCCACTTT	CASSLLEAGNSPLHF
.	TRBV10-2	TRBJ2-3	.	TGCGCCAGCAGTGTGGGGGGCCGTAGCACAGATACGCAGTATTTT	CASSVGGRSTDTQYF
.	TRBV11-2	TRBJ2-3	.	TGTGCCAGCAGCTTTCGTCCAGATACGCAGTATTTT	CASSFRPDTQYF
.	TRBV19	TRBJ1-3	.	TGTGCCAGTAGTATCGACGGGACGGGTGGAAACACCATATATTTT	CASSIDGTGGNTIYF
.	TRBV5-4	TRBJ2-7	.	TGTGCCAGCAGCTTGTCCCCGGCTAGACACGGCGAGCAGTACTTC	CASSLSPARHGEQYF
.	TRBV5-6	TRBJ1-3	.	TGTGCCAGCAGCACCTCCCCGGTCTTCCTTCGCGTCTTT	CASSTSPVFLRVF
.	TRBV25-1	TRBJ2-5	TRBD2	TGTGCCAGCAGTGGCCCACCCGGGACTAGCATGAAAGAGACCCAGTACTTC	CASSGPPGTSMKETQYF
.	TRBV4-3	TRBJ2-1	TRBD1	TGCGCCAGCAGCCAAGGGCAGGGGGTCCACAATGAGCAGTTCTTC	CASSQGQGVHNEQFF
.	TRBV19	TRBJ1-1	.	TGTGCCAGTATCACGCGCGTGGGAGGGACTGAAGCTTTCTTT	CASITRVGGTEAFF
.	TRBV9	TRBJ2-7	TRBD1	TGTGCCAGCAGCGTGGGACAGCTAGGCGGCTACGAGCAGTACTTC	CASSVGQLGGYEQYF
few	TRBV7-2	TRBJ1-2	TRBD1	TGTGCCAGCAGCTCCCTGTCGACAGGGAAGTATGGCTACACCTTC	CASSSLSTGKYGYTF
.	TRBV18	TRBJ2-3	TRBD1	TGTGCCAGCTCACCACGGACAGGGTTAAAGGATACGCAGTATTTT	CASSPRTGLKDTQYF
.	TRBV7-9	TRBJ1-1	TRBD1	TGTGCCAGCAGCCCGGTCGGGACAGGAGGAGCTTTCTTT	CASSPVGTGGAFF
.	TRBV6-6	TRBJ1-1	TRBD1	TGTGCCAGCAGGGACACCGGGACAGGGGCTTTCTTT	CASRDTGTGAFF
.	TRBV27	TRBJ2-7	TRBD1	TGTGCCAGCAACCCTTTTTGGACAGGGTCCCACGAGCAGTACTTC	CASNPFWTGSHEQYF
.	TRBV12-5	TRBJ1-2	.	TGTGCTAGTGGCCTTGGGACCGCCTCAATCTATGGCTACACCTTC	CASGLGTASIYGYTF
few	TRBV2	TRBJ1-1	.	TGTGCCAGCACCATGAACACTGAAGCTTTCTTT	CASTMNTEAFF
.	TRBV28	TRBJ2-2	TRBD2	TGTGCCAGCAGTTGGCGGGGGACCGGGGAGCTGTTTTTT	CASSWRGTGELFF
.	TRBV5-1	TRBJ1-3	.	TGCGCCAGCAGCTTGGATGGGGTGTCCGTCTTAAACACCATATATTTT	CASSLDGVSVLNTIYF
few	TRBV6-6	TRBJ2-3	.	TGTGCCAGCAGTTTTAGACAGGGGAGGGCAGATACGCAGTATTTT	CASSFRQGRADTQYF
.	TRBV2	TRBJ1-5	.	TGTGCCAGCAGGGCCTGGGGCAATCAGCCCCAGCATTTT	CASRAWGNQPQHF
.	TRBV15	TRBJ2-1	.	TGTGCCACCAGTCCGAGACCGCGGACAATCGAGGGTGAGCAGTTCTTC	CATSPRPRTIEGEQFF
.	TRBV18	TRBJ2-3	.	TGTGCCAGCTCACCAGGGGCTAGCGAGCACACAGATACGCAGTATTTT	CASSPGASEHTDTQYF
.	TRBV2	TRBJ2-1	TRBD1	TGTGCCAGCAGGCTTGCTACAGGGGGAATCGGTGAGCAGTTCTTC	CASRLATGGIGEQFF
once	TRBV7-9	TRBJ1-3	.	TGTGCCAGCAGCCTCCGGGAGCTCTACACCATATATTTT	CASSLRELYTIYF
.	TRBV6-5	TRBJ2-7	.	TGTGCCAGCAGTTACAATGTACACAGGGTGACCTACGAGCAGTACTTC	CASSYNVHRVTYEQYF
.	TRBV27	TRBJ2-7	.	TGTGCCAGCAGTTCAGGGGGGGCCTACGAGCAGTACTTC	CASSSGGAYEQYF
medium-sized	TRBV5-1	TRBJ1-3	TRBD1	TGCGCCAGCGGACAGGGGAACTCTGGAAACACCATATATTTT	CASGQGNSGNTIYF
.	TRBV9	TRBJ2-1	TRBD2	TGTGCCAGCAGCGCCATGACTAGCGGGGCCTACAATGAGCAGTTCTTC	CASSAMTSGAYNEQFF
few	TRBV6-5	TRBJ1-3	.	TGTGCCAGCAGTTATATGGCAGGAGGAAACACCATATATTTT	CASSYMAGGNTIYF
.	TRBV5-1	TRBJ1-2	TRBD1	TGCGCCAGCAGTCCTGGACAGGGGTATGGCTACACCTTC	CASSPGQGYGYTF
.	TRBV4-1	TRBJ2-1	TRBD2	TGCGCCAGCAGCCAAACGACTAGCGGGAGCTCCTACAATGAGCAGTTCTTC	CASSQTTSGSSYNEQFF
.	TRBV18	TRBJ2-7	.	TGTGCCAGCTCACCGGCCGTTTCCTCGACCGGGGGCGAGCAGTACTTC	CASSPAVSSTGGEQYF
.	TRBV5-4	TRBJ2-4	.	TGTGCCAGCAGCTCCCCGGGGCAGGGGAAAAACATTCAGTACTTC	CASSSPGQGKNIQYF
.	TRBV6-6	TRBJ2-3	.	TGTGCCAGCAGTTACCGCAAGTCAGATACGCAGTATTTT	CASSYRKSDTQYF
.	TRBV27	TRBJ2-5	TRBD2	TGTGCCAGCAGTCCAAGAGGGTTGGTAGCGGGAGTTTGGGAGACCCAGTACTTC	CASSPRGLVAGVWETQYF
once	TRBV5-1	TRBJ1-5	.	TGCGCCAGCAGCTTGGGCTCAGGAGGTAGCAATCAGCCCCAGCATTTT	CASSLGSGGSNQPQHF
once	TRBV11-3	TRBJ1-1	TRBD1	TGTGCCAGCAGCCCGACAGGGGTGGACACTGAAGCTTTCTTT	CASSPTGVDTEAFF
.	TRBV6-1	TRBJ2-3	TRBD2	TGTGCCAGCAGTGGACTAGCGGGAGACGCAGATACGCAGTATTTT	CASSGLAGDADTQYF
.	TRBV19	TRBJ1-2	.	TGTGCCAGTAGTAGAGAGGAGGCCTATGGCTACACCTTC	CASSREEAYGYTF
.	TRBV15	TRBJ2-2	.	TGTGCCACCAGCCCAAGTCCAGAAAACACCGGGGAGCTGTTTTTT	CATSPSPENTGELFF
.	TRBV5-4	TRBJ1-1	.	TGTGCCAGCAGCTTGACAGGGTCGGACACTGAAGCTTTCTTT	CASSLTGSDTEAFF
.	TRBV5-1	TRBJ1-1	.	TGCGCCAGCAGCTTCAAGGGGCAGAACACTGAAGCTTTCTTT	CASSFKGQNTEAFF
.	TRBV5-1	TRBJ1-6	.	TGCGCCAGCAGCTTGGATCAGGGGCTGGGTAATTCACCCCTCCACTTT	CASSLDQGLGNSPLHF
.	TRBV29-1	TRBJ1-1	.	TGCAGCGTTGAAGGCCAGGAGAACACTGAAGCTTTCTTT	CSVEGQENTEAFF
.	TRBV6-5	TRBJ2-1	TRBD1	TGTGCCAGCAGTTCGGGACAGGATTACAATGAGCAGTTCTTC	CASSSGQDYNEQFF
.	TRBV21-1	TRBJ2-2	.	TGTGCCAGCAGCAACGGGTTCACCGGGGAGCTGTTTTTT	CASSNGFTGELFF
.	TRBV6-1	TRBJ1-1	.	TGTGCCAGCAGTGAAGGAAGACTTGGAAGGACTGAAGCTTTCTTT	CASSEGRLGRTEAFF
few	TRBV9	TRBJ1-5	.	TGTGCCAGCAGCGTAGGGGTTAATCAGCCCCAGCATTTT	CASSVGVNQPQHF
.	TRBV7-2	TRBJ1-1	.	TGTGCCAGCAGCGTCGACACCCGCCAGAACACTGAAGCTTTCTTT	CASSVDTRQNTEAFF
.	TRBV21-1	TRBJ1-5	.	TGTGCCAGCAGCAAATGGGCCCGGTTGGGCAATCAGCCCCAGCATTTT	CASSKWARLGNQPQHF
.	TRBV5-6	TRBJ2-5	.	TGTGCCAGCAGCTTAAGGGGTTGGCGGGATGGGTCAGAGGCCCAGTACTTC	CASSLRGWRDGSEAQYF
medium-sized	TRBV9	TRBJ1-1	.	TGTGCCAGCAGCCCTGATCAGGGGAACACTGAAGCTTTCTTT	CASSPDQGNTEAFF